The 14 T cell receptor beta chains below all came from one sample that was sequenced in a study of blood T cell repertoires in COVID-19. Profiled with immunoSEQ multiplex PCR; TCRdb holds only in-frame clones, not every one. This sample has 250,000 or so clones, with just over 85% found just once. Sequenced: peripheral blood. These receptors were collected from a woman aged 30 to 39 with active or convalescent COVID-19.

Points on this clone: Germline and junction disagree at one end, which may indicate a read error. The J gene is TRBJ1-2, the V gene TRBV30, with 8 bases identical to TRBD1. Germline V gene sequence: CDR1 GTSNPN, CDR2 SVGIG (reference sequence). The CDR3 contains 15 residues. CDR3 sequence (DNA): TGTGCCCGGAGCCGGGACAGGCATGGACTAAATGGCTACACCTTC. Its translation: CARSRDRHGLNGYTF.

This sequence joins TRBV11-2 and TRBJ2-7, with a tentative D call TRBD2 (6 bases). Germline V gives CDR1 SGHAT, CDR2 FQNNGV. V was cut by 3 bases and J by 6 bases, with 21 bases left in between. This CDR3 has 16 amino acids. This chain's CDR3 is CASSLSFGGVMGEQYF. In DNA form, the CDR3 reads TGTGCCAGCAGCTTGAGCTTTGGCGGGGTAATGGGCGAGCAGTACTTC.

This clone was picked up a small number of times. The CDR3 DNA follows: TGTGCCAGCTCACCCCTTGAGGATTCACCCCTCCACTTT. The encoded protein is CASSPLEDSPLHF. V is TRBV18 and J is TRBJ1-6; no definite D call. The germline V gene encodes CDR1 KGHSH and CDR2 LQKENI. Trimming took off 3 bases at V and 8 bases at J, with 8 bases between the two ends. The CDR3 has 13 amino acids.

The rearrangement uses TRBV19 and TRBJ2-3; 9 positions agree with TRBD2. After removal of 5 bases from V and 9 bases from J, the junction contained 12 bases not matched to a gene. CDR1 and CDR2 from the germline V gene are LNHDA and SQIVND (reference sequence). The CDR3 has 15 residues. CDR3 DNA sequence: TGTGCCAGTAGTTTCATCGCTAGCGGGGTTAGGACGCAGTATTTT. Protein sequence: CASSFIASGVRTQYF.

The chain couples TRBV6-5 to TRBJ2-7, with D possibly being TRBD1 (6 bases). Trimming stripped 6 bases from V and 3 bases from J, with 18 bases between. Germline V gene data show CDR1 as MNHEY and CDR2 as SVGAGI. This CDR3 is built from 15 residues. The CDR3 is CASRPRDISYYEQYF. CDR3 in DNA: TGTGCCAGCAGACCCCGGGACATCTCGTACTACGAGCAGTACTTC.

This clone was detected once. This chain connects TRBV5-4 to TRBJ2-7; D may be TRBD1 (5 bases). The CDR3 is made up of 14 amino acids. Per the germline V gene, CDR1 is SGHNT and CDR2 is YYREEE (reference sequence). Trimming removed 7 bases from V and 0 bases from J, with 14 bases in between. The CDR3 loop reads CASRLDISSYEQYF. Written as DNA, the CDR3 is TGTGCCAGCCGCCTGGACATCAGCTCCTACGAGCAGTACTTC.

This chain joins TRBV5-4 and TRBJ1-2, with a weak D call TRBD1 (6 bases). Looked up from germline, CDR1 is SGHNT and CDR2 is YYREEE (reference sequence). The length of the CDR3 is 16 residues. Trimming removed 3 bases at V and 3 bases at J, with 18 bases between. This CDR3 is CASSSGGRAPHYGYTF. The CDR3 DNA is TGTGCCAGCAGCTCGGGGGGGCGGGCCCCTCACTATGGCTACACCTTC.

This clone was detected only once. The V and J genes are TRBV7-3 and TRBJ1-6; TRBD1 matches 9 bases. Germline V gene lookup returns CDR1 SGHTA and CDR2 FQGTGA. With V trimmed by 5 bases and J by 10 bases, 6 bases remained unmatched. This CDR3 comprises 14 residues. The CDR3 loop is CASSPGQGNSPLHF. The CDR3 bases are TGTGCCAGCAGCCCGGGACAGGGAAACTCACCCCTCCACTTT. Using reference TRBV7-3 and TRBJ1-6 for the parts outside the CDR3, the full variable domain is GAGVSQTPSNKVTEKGKYVELRCDPISGHTALYWYRQSLGQGPEFLIYFQGTGAADDSGLPNDRFFAVRPEGSVSTLKIQRTERGDSAVYLCASSPGQGNSPLHFGNGTRLTVT.

This chain joins TRBV5-1 and TRBJ1-3; D perhaps matches TRBD1 (5 bases). This CDR3 contains 13 residues. Germline V gene sequence: CDR1 SGHRS, CDR2 YFSETQ. Trimming left V 4 bases short and J 6 bases short, with 11 bases between. This CDR3 is CASSLDRENTIYF. The CDR3 DNA follows: TGCGCCAGCAGCCTTGACAGAGAAAACACCATATATTTT.

In this sample, this clone turned up once. The chain uses TRBV18 and TRBJ1-2; 8 bases are a match to TRBD1. The germline CDR1 and CDR2 sequences are KGHSH and LQKENI. The J segment lost 8 bases and the V segment lost 0 bases, leaving 11 bases of the junction unmatched. This CDR3 is built from 16 residues. The DNA of the CDR3 is TGTGCCAGCTCACCACCGCCGGGACAGGCGTCGCGGGGCTACACCTTC. It translates to CASSPPPGQASRGYTF.

The DNA for the CDR3 is TGTGCCAGCAGCCCCGGGACAGGGAACAACTATTCACCCCTCCACTTT. Translated, it gives CASSPGTGNNYSPLHF. The chain links TRBV7-6 to TRBJ1-6; 9 bases are a match to TRBD1. The CDR3 is 16 residues long. Trimming at V came to 5 bases and at J to 8 bases, leaving 10 bases not matched to a gene. Germline CDR1 and CDR2: SGHVS and FNYEAQ.

V and J are TRBV7-6 and TRBJ2-1; 9 positions agree with TRBD2. Germline V gene data show CDR1 as SGHVS and CDR2 as FNYEAQ. J lost 8 bases, V lost 2 bases, and 7 bases had no gene match. This CDR3 contains 15 residues. The CDR3: CASSLSGTSIHEQFF. CDR3 DNA: TGTGCCAGCAGCTTATCCGGGACTAGCATCCATGAGCAGTTCTTC.

J is TRBJ1-2 and V is TRBV5-1; D gene uncertain. Germline V lookup: CDR1 SGHRS, CDR2 YFSETQ. Trimming took 3 bases from V and 1 from J, leaving 10 bases between them. CDR3 size: 14 residues. The CDR3 bases are TGCGCCAGCAGCTCAGGTATCGTTAACTATGGCTACACCTTC. This sequence encodes CASSSGIVNYGYTF.

The sample holds one count of this clone. This chain connects TRBV9 to TRBJ1-6; 10 nucleotides align to TRBD1. Germline values: CDR1 SGDLS, CDR2 YYNGEE. This CDR3 spans 15 amino acids. V lost 3 bases, J lost 10 bases, and 7 bases stayed unmatched. For the CDR3, the DNA is TGTGCCAGCAGCGCTATGACAGGGGGCAACTCACCCCTCCACTTT. Residues: CASSAMTGGNSPLHF. The full variable domain, with the rest looked up from reference TRBV9 and TRBJ1-6, is DSGVTQTPKHLITATGQRVTLRCSPRSGDLSVYWYQQSLDQGLQFLIQYYNGEERAKGNILERFSAQQFPDLHSELNLSSLELGDSALYFCASSAMTGGNSPLHFGNGTRLTVT.